This T cell receptor beta chain was identified in a study of blood T cell repertoires in COVID-19. There are 15 residues in the CDR3. The germline V gene has CDR1 MNHEY and CDR2 SMNVEV (reference sequence). V dropped 5 bases and J dropped 1; count of bases not matched to a gene: 5. Sequencing used immunoSEQ multiplex PCR; TCRdb keeps in-frame clones, though not all of them. Of about 180,000 clones in the sample, about 88% were seen once. Input material: peripheral blood. The clonotype originates from a woman aged 45-65 years with COVID-19, enrolled during active disease. This chain connects TRBV27 to TRBJ1-1; 9 bases are shared with TRBD1. The CDR3 DNA is TGTGCCAGCAGTCCATCGACAGGGGGGAACACTGAAGCTTTCTTT. The encoded protein is CASSPSTGGNTEAFF.